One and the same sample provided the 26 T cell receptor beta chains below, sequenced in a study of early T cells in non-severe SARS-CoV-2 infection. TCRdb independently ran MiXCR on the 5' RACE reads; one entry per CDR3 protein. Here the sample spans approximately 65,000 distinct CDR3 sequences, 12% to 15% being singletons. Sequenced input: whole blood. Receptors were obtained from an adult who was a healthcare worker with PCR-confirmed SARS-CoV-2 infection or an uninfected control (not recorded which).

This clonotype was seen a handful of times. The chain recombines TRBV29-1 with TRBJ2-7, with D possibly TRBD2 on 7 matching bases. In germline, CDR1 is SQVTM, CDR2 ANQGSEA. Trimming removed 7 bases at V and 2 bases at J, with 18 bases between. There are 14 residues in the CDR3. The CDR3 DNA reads TGCAGCGCTACGGGGCGGGGGCCAACCTACGAGCAGTACTTC. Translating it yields CSATGRGPTYEQYF.

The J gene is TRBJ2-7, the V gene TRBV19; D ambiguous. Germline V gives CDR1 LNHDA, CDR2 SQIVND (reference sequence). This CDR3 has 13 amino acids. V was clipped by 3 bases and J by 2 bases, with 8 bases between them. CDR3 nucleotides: TGTGCCAGTAGTATTGGAGAGACCTACGAGCAGTACTTC. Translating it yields CASSIGETYEQYF.

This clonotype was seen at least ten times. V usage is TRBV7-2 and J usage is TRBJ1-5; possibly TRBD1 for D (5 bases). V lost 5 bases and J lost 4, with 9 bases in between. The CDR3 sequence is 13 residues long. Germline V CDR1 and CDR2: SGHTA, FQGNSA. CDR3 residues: CASSIGANQPQHF. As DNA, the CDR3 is TGTGCCAGCAGCATCGGGGCAAATCAGCCCCAGCATTTT.

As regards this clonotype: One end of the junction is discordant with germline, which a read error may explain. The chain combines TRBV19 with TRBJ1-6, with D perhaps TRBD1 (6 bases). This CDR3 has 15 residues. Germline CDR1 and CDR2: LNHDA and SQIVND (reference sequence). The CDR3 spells CVSSIGGRGDSPLHF. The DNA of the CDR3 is TGTGTCAGTAGTATAGGGGGTAGGGGTGATTCACCCCTCCACTTT.

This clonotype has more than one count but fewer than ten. CDR3 DNA sequence: TGCGCCAGCAGCCTCGACACTATCGGGGAGACCCAGTACTTC. Translated: CASSLDTIGETQYF. The chain uses TRBV5-1 and TRBJ2-5; D remains unclear. Germline values: CDR1 SGHRS, CDR2 YFSETQ. Trimming took 4 bases from V and 5 from J, leaving 15 bases between them. The CDR3 runs 14 residues.

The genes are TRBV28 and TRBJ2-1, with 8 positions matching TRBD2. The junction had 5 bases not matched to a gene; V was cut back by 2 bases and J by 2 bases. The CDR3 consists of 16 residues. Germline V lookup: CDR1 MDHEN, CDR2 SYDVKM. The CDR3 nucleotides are TGTGCCAGCAGTTTAATTTACGGGGGGGCCTACAATGAGCAGTTCTTC. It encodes CASSLIYGGAYNEQFF.

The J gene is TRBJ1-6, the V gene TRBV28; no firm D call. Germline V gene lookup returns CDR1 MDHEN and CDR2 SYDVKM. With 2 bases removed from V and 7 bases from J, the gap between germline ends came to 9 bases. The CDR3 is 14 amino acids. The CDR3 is CASSLSAPNSPLHF. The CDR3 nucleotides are TGTGCCAGCAGTTTAAGCGCACCCAATTCACCCCTCCACTTT.

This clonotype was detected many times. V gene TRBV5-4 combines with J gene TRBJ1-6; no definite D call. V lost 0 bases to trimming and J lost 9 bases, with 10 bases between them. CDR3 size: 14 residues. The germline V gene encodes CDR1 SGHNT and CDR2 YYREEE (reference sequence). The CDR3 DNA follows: TGTGCCAGCAGCTTGGACGGAGGAAGTTCACCCCTCCACTTT. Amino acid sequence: CASSLDGGSSPLHF.

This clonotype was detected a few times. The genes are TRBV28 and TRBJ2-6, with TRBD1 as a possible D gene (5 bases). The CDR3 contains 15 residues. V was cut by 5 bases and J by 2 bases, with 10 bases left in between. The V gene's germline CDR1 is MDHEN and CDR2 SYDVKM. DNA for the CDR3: TGTGCCAGCAGTATCAGGGCAACTGGGGCCAACGTCCTGACTTTC. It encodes CASSIRATGANVLTF.

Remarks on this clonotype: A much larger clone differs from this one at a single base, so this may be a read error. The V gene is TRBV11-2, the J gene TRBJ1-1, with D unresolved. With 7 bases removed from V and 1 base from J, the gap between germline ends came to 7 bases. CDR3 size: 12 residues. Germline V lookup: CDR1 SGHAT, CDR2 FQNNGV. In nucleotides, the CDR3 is TGTGCCAGCATCGATAGGAACACTGAAGCTTTCTTT. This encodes CASIDRNTEAFF.

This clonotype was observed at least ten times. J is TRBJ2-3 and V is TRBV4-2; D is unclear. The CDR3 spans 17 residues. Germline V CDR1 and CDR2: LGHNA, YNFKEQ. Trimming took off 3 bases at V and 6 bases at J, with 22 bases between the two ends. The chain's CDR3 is CASSQKDPVTPADTQYF. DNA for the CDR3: TGTGCCAGCAGCCAGAAGGATCCGGTGACGCCGGCGGATACGCAGTATTTT.

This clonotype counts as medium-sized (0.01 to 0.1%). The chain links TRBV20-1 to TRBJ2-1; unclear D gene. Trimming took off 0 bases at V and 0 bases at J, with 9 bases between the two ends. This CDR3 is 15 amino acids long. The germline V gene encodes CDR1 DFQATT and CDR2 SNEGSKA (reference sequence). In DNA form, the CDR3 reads TGCAGTGCTAGAGATCCGGGTAGCTCCTACAATGAGCAGTTCTTC. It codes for CSARDPGSSYNEQFF.

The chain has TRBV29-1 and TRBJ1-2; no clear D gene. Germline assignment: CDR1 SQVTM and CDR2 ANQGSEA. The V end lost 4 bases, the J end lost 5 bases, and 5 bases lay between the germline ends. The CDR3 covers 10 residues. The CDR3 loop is CSVAEYGYTF. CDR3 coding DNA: TGCAGCGTTGCGGAGTATGGCTACACCTTC.

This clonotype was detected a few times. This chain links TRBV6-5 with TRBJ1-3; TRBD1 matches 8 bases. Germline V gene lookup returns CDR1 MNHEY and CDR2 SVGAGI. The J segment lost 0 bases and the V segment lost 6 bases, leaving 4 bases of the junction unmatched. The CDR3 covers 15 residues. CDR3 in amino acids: CASRPGGFSGNTIYF. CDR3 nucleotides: TGTGCCAGCAGACCAGGGGGCTTCTCTGGAAACACCATATATTTT.

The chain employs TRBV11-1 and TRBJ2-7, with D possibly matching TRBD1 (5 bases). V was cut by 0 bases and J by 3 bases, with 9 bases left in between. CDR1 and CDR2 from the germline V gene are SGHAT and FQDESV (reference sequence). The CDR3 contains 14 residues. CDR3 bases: TGTGCCAGCAGCTTAGCGCCCGACAGCTACGAGCAGTACTTC. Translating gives CASSLAPDSYEQYF.

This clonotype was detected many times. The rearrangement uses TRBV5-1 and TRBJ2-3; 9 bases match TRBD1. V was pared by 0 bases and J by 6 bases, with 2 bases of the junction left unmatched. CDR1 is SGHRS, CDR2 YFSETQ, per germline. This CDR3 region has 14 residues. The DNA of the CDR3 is TGCGCCAGCAGCTTGGCGACAGGGGGTGATACGCAGTATTTT. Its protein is CASSLATGGDTQYF.

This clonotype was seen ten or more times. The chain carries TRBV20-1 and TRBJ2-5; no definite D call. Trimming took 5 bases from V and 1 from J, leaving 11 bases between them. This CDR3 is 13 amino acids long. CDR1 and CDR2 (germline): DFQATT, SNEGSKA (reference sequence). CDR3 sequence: CSAPDTTQETQYF. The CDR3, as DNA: TGCAGTGCTCCCGACACGACCCAAGAGACCCAGTACTTC.

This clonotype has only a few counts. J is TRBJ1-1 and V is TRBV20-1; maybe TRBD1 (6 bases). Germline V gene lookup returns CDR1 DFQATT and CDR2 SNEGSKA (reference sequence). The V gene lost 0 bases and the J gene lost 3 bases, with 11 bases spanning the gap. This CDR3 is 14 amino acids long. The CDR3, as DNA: TGCAGTGCTAGAGAGTTGGGGGCGGACACTGAAGCTTTCTTT. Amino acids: CSARELGADTEAFF.

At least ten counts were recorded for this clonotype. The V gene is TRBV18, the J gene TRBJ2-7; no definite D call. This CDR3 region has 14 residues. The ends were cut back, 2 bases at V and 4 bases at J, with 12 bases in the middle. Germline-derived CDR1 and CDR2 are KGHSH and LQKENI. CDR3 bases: TGTGCCAGCTCACCAACGCGGCCAGATTACGAGCAGTACTTC. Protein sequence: CASSPTRPDYEQYF.

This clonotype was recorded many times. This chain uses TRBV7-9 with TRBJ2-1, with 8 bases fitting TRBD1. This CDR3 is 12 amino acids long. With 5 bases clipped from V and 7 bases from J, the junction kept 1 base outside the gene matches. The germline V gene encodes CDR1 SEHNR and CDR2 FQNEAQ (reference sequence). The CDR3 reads CASSRTGNEQFF. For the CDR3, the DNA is TGTGCCAGCAGCAGGACAGGGAATGAGCAGTTCTTC.

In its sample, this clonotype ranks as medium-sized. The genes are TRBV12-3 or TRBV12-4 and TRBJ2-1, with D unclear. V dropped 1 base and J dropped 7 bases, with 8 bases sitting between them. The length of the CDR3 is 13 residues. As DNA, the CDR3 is TGTGCCAGCAGTTTAGGGACGGGTAATGAGCAGTTCTTC. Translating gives CASSLGTGNEQFF.

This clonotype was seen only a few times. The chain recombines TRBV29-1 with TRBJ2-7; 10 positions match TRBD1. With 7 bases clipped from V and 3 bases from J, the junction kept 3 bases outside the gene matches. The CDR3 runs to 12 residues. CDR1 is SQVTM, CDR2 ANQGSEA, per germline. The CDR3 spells CSARDRGYEQYF. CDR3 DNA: TGCAGCGCTCGGGACAGGGGCTACGAGCAGTACTTC.

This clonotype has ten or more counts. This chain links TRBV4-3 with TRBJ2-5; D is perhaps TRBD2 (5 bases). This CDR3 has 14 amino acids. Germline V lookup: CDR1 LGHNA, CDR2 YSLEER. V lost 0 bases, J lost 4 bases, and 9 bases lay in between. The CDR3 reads CASSQEPGSETQYF. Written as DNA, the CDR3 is TGCGCCAGCAGCCAAGAACCGGGATCAGAGACCCAGTACTTC.

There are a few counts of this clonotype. CDR3 nucleotide sequence: TGTGCCACCAGCCTACACAGGGGGCAGGCTGAAAAACTGTTTTTT. Translated, it gives CATSLHRGQAEKLFF. This sequence joins TRBV15 and TRBJ1-4, with 9 bases matching TRBD1. Germline CDR1 is LNHNV and CDR2 is YYDKDF (reference sequence). With V trimmed by 5 bases and J by 7 bases, 8 bases remained unmatched. The CDR3 is made up of 15 amino acids.

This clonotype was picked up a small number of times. The CDR3: CASSPIGLTETQYF. The CDR3 DNA is TGTGCCAGCAGCCCAATCGGTCTAACGGAGACCCAGTACTTC. The gene calls are TRBV11-2 and TRBJ2-5, with D unclear. The CDR3 runs 14 residues. Germline V lookup: CDR1 SGHAT, CDR2 FQNNGV. The V and J ends lost 5 bases and 5 bases respectively, with 15 bases between them.

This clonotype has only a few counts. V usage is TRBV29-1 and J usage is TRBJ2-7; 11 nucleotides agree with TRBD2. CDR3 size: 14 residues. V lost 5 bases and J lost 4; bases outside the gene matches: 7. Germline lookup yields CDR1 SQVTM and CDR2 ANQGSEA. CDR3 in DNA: TGCAGCGTTACACTAGCGGGGGCATATTACGAGCAGTACTTC. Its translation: CSVTLAGAYYEQYF.